The present TCR beta chain was sequenced within a study of blood T cells in healthy people across ages. Broader study findings: Donor CMV infection status was unknown, possibly confounding age-related changes in expanded clonotypes. Bulk PBMC profiling left naive and antigen-experienced comparisons inconclusive.

A second PCR, run for 7 to 11 cycles, used a sample-barcoded 5' primer plus a J-beta primer mix. Via MiXCR, TCRdb re-called the 5' RACE reads, giving one row per CDR3 protein. Of approximately 690,000 distinct CDR3 sequences detected, around two fifths appear once; the ten largest clones hold around 30%. This clonotype has a count of ten or more. Its target is unknown. Relative to the germline gene, one junction end is altered; a read error may explain this. Samples had at least 7 million PBMCs isolated from them. CDR3 length: 12 amino acids. CDR1 is MNHNY, CDR2 SVGAGI, per germline (reference sequence).

The genes are TRBV6-6 and TRBJ2-7; TRBD1 agrees at 8 bases. The specimen sequenced was blood. The clonotype comes from an elderly man in good health. The CDR3 DNA sequence: TGCGCCAGCAGCCGGACAGGGTCCGAGCAGTACTTC. It yields the protein CASSRTGSEQYF.